This T cell receptor beta chain was identified in a study of blood T cell repertoires in COVID-19. Overall study context: Samples came from the United States, Italy and Spain, spanning acute and convalescent COVID-19. From T cells, B-cell-depleted T cells, or PBMCs came the material, which was cDNA or gDNA.

Germline V gene lookup returns CDR1 MNHNY and CDR2 SVGAGI (reference sequence). This CDR3 has 14 residues. Losses at the gene ends were 10 bases for V and 4 bases for J; bases not matched to a gene: 11. Original methodology: How many nucleated cells were present was estimated from reference gene primer amplification. The method was immunoSEQ multiplex PCR; TCRdb's version includes in-frame clones alone and lacks a portion of them. V and J calls and clone size are those listed in that table; D and trimming were worked out from the DNA. The sample lists 390,000 or so clones, 80% to 90% seen once, with under 1.5% in the top ten.

This TCR was sampled from a woman aged 25 to 45 with active or convalescent COVID-19. Source material: peripheral blood. The chain combines TRBV6-6 with TRBJ2-7; 9 bases agree with TRBD1. CDR3 residues: CATRRDRDDYEQYF. The CDR3 coding sequence is TGTGCCACCCGCCGGGACAGGGATGATTACGAGCAGTACTTC.